This T cell receptor (beta chain) emerged from a study of regulatory T cells in long-lasting Graves disease. Study observations and caveats: Repertoires from persistent disease leaned toward TRBV28, TRBJ1-2 and TRBJ2-5. Peripheral blood, not thyroid tissue, was the sole material studied.

CDR3 regions were amplified by Arm-PCR using iRepertoire HTBI primers to build TCR beta libraries. Using its own MiXCR run on the multiplex PCR reads, TCRdb lists one record per CDR3 protein. In the table there are 360,000 or so distinct CDR3 sequences, roughly 24% of which are singletons. Stated time point: persistent/refractory GD, antithyroid drugs over 5 years with positive TRAb. Preparation of the TCR library used RNA extracted from PBMCs. This clonotype was counted between two and nine times. Its antigen is undetermined. Germline V gives CDR1 LNHDA, CDR2 SQIVND (reference sequence). The CDR3 spans 15 residues. V was clipped by 2 bases and J by 4 bases; unmatched bases: 4.

This sample comprised peripheral blood mononuclear cells (PBMCs), obtained when the disease was refractory, from a patient treated with antithyroid drugs. This sequence was found in a woman in her forties with Graves disease. This chain links TRBV19 with TRBJ1-5, with TRBD1 identical over 8 bases. CDR3 amino acids: CASSIYRDRNQPQHF. CDR3 sequence (DNA): TGTGCCAGTAGTATATACCGGGACAGGAATCAGCCCCAGCATTTT.